This T cell receptor beta chain was sequenced in a study of T cells in Graves' hyperthyroidism and ophthalmopathy. This clonotype was observed many times. From RNA transcripts, TCR beta CDR3 regions were amplified. The HTBI set primed first-round TCR CDR3 RT-PCR. TCRdb used MiXCR to reprocess the multiplex PCR reads, holding one entry per CDR3 protein. The table includes hundreds of thousands of distinct CDR3 sequences, approximately 15% detected once. V lost 0 bases to trimming and J lost 0 bases; unmatched junction nucleotides: 3. The CDR3 contains 15 residues. The germline gives CDR1 DFQATT, CDR2 SNEGSKA (reference sequence).

Specimen: blood. The receptor was isolated from a woman aged 40 to 50 with Graves' ophthalmopathy. The V and J genes are TRBV20-1 and TRBJ2-3, with 7 bases aligning to TRBD2. CDR3 DNA sequence: TGCAGTGCTAGAGAAGGTAGCGGGAGCACAGATACGCAGTATTTT. Its translation is CSAREGSGSTDTQYF.